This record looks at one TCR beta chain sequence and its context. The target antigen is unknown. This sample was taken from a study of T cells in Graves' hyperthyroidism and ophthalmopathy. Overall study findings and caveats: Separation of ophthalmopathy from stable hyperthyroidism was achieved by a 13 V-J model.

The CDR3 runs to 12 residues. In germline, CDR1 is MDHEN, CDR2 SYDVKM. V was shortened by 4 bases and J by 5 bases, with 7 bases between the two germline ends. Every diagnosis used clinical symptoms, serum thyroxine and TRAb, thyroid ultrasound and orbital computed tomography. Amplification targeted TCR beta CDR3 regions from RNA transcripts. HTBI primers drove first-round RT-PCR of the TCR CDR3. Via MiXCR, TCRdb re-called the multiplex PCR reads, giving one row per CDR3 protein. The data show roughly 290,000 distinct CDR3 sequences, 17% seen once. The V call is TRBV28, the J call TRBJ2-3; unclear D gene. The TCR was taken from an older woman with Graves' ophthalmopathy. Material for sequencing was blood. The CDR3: CASSSPIDTQYF. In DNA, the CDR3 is TGTGCCAGCAGTTCTCCAATAGATACGCAGTATTTT.